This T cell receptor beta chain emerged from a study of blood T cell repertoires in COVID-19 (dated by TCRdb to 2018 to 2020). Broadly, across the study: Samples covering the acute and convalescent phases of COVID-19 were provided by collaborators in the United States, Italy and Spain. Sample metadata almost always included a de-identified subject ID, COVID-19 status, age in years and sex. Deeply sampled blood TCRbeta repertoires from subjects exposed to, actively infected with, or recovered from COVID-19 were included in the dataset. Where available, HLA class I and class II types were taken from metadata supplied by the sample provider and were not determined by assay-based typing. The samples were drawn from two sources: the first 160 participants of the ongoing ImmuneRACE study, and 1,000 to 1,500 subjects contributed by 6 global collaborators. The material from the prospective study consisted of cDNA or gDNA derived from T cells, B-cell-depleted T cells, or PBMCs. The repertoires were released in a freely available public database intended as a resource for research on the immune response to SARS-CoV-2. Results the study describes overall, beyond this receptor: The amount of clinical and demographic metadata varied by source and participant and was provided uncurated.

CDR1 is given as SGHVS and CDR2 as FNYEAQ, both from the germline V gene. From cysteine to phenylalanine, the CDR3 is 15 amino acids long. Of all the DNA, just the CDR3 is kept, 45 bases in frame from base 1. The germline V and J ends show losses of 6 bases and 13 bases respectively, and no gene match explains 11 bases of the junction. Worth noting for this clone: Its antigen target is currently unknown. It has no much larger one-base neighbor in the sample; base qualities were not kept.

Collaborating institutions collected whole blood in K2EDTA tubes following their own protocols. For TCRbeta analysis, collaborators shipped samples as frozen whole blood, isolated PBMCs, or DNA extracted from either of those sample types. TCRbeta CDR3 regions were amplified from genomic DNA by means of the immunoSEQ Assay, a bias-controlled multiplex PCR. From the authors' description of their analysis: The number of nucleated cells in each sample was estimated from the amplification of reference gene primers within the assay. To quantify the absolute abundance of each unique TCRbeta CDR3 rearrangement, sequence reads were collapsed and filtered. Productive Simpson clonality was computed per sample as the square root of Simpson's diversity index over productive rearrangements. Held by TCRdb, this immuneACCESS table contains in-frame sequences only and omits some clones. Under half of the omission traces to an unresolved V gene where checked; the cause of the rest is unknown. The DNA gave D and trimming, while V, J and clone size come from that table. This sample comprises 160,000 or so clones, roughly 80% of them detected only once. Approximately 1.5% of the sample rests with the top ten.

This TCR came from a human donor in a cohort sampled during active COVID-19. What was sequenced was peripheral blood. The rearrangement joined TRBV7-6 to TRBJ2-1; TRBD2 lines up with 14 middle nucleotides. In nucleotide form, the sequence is TGTGCCAGCAGTCCAGGGACTAGCGGGAGTGGATTCCAGTTCTTC. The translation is CASSPGTSGSGFQFF. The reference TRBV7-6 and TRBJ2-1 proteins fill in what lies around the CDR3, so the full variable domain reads GAGVSQSPRYKVTKRGQDVALRCDPISGHVSLYWYRQALGQGPEFLTYFNYEAQQDKSGLPNDRFSAERPEGSISTLTIQRTEQRDSAMYRCASSPGTSGSGFQFFGPGTRLTVL.